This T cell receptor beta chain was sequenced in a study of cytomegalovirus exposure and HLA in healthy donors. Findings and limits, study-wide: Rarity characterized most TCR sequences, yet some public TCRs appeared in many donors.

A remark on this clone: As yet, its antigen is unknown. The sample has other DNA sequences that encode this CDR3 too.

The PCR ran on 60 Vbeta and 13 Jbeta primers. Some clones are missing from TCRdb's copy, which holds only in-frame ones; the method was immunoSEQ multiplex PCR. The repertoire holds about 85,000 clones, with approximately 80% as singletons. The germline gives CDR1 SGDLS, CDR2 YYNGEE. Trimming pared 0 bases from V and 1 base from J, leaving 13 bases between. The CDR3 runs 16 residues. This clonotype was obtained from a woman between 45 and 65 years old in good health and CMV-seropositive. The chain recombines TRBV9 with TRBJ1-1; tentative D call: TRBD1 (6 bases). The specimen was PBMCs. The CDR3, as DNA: TGTGCCAGCAGCGTAGGGGCGGGGGGCGCGAACACTGAAGCTTTCTTT. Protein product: CASSVGAGGANTEAFF. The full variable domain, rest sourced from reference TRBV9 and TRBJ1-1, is DSGVTQTPKHLITATGQRVTLRCSPRSGDLSVYWYQQSLDQGLQFLIQYYNGEERAKGNILERFSAQQFPDLHSELNLSSLELGDSALYFCASSVGAGGANTEAFFGQGTRLTVV.